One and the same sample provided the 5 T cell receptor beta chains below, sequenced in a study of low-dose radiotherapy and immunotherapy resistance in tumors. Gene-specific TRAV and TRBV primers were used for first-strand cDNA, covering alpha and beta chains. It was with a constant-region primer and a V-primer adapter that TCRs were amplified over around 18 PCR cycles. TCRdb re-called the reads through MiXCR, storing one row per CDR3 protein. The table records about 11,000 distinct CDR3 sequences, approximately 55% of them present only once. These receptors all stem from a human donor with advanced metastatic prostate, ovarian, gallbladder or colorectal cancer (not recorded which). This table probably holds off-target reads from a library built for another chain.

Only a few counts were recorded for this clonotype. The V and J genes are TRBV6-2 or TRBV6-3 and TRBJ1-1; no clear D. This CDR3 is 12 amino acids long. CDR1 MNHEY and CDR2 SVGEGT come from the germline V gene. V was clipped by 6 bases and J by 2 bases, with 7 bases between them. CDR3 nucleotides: TGTGCCAGCAGCCGGACTAACACTGAAGCTTTCTTT. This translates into CASSRTNTEAFF.

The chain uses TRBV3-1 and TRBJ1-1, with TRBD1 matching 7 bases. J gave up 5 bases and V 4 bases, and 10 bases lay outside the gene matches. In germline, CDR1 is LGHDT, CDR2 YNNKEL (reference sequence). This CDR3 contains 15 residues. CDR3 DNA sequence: TGTGCCAGCAGCCCCTGGGAGACAGGGAGGACTGAAGCTTTCTTT. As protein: CASSPWETGRTEAFF.

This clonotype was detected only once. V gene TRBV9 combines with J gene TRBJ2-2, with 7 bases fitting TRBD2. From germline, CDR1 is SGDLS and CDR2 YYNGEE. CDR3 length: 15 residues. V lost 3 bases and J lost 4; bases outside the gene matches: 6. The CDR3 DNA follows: TGTGCCAGCAGCGGGGGGGGTGGGGGCACCGGGGAGCTGTTTTTT. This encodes CASSGGGGGTGELFF.

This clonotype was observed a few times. CDR3 in DNA: TGTGCCAGCAGCCTGGAGGCTGGAGATACGCAGTATTTT. Residues: CASSLEAGDTQYF. This chain links TRBV5-4 with TRBJ2-3; the D gene is possibly TRBD2 (5 bases). The CDR3 is made up of 13 amino acids. Trimming took off 4 bases at V and 5 bases at J, with 11 bases between the two ends. Germline V gene lookup returns CDR1 SGHNT and CDR2 YYREEE (reference sequence).

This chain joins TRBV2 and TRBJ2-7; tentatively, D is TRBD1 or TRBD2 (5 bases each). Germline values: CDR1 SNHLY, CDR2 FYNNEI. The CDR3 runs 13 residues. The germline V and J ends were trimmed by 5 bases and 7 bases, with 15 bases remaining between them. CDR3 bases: TGTGCCAGCAGTAGTACTAGGGGCTCGGAGCAGTACTTC. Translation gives CASSSTRGSEQYF. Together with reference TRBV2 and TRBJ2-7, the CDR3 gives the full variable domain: EPEVTQTPSHQVTQMGQEVILRCVPISNHLYFYWYRQILGQKVEFLVSFYNNEISEKSEIFDDQFSVERPDGSNFTLKIRSTKLEDSAMYFCASSSTRGSEQYFGPGTRLTVT.